Following are 2 T cell receptor beta chains from one sample sequenced in a study of T cell changes during pregnancy in multiple sclerosis. TCRdb keeps only in-frame clones here, not all; method: immunoSEQ multiplex PCR. The table shows about 100,000 clones, with around 92% occurring only once. The source was peripheral blood, collected after pregnancy. The origin of the receptors is a female donor with multiple sclerosis, enrolled in a pregnancy study.

The chain carries TRBV6-6 and TRBJ1-5; D remains unclear. The V end was cut by 5 bases, the J end by 5 bases, with 10 bases between. The CDR3 is made up of 13 amino acids. Germline V gene data show CDR1 as MNHNY and CDR2 as SVGAGI (reference sequence). The CDR3 is CASSKSGYQPQHF. DNA of the CDR3: TGTGCCAGCAGTAAATCGGGGTATCAGCCCCAGCATTTT.

In DNA form, the CDR3 reads TGTGCCAGTAGGCAAACCGGGACAGAGATTACCGGGGAGCTGTTTTTT. Its translation: CASRQTGTEITGELFF. The rearrangement links TRBV19 to TRBJ2-2; the match to TRBD1 covers 7 bases. CDR1 and CDR2 from the germline V gene are LNHDA and SQIVND (reference sequence). V trimming: 6 bases; J trimming: 5 bases; junction bases outside the gene matches: 12. The CDR3 extends over 16 amino acids.